These 29 T cell receptor beta chains came from one sample sequenced in a study of blood T cell repertoires in COVID-19. Here immunoSEQ multiplex PCR was the method, and the copy in TCRdb shows in-frame clones only, minus some. The sample contains 110,000 to 150,000 clones, about 87% of which appear only once. What was sequenced was PBMCs or T cells enriched from blood (not recorded which). The receptors derive from a man in his fifties or sixties who had recovered from COVID-19.

This clone was seen a single time. V gene TRBV27 combines with J gene TRBJ2-7; the D is unclear. The CDR3 runs 12 residues. V was shortened by 10 bases and J by 3 bases, with 13 bases between the two germline ends. Per the germline V gene, CDR1 is MNHEY and CDR2 is SMNVEV (reference sequence). CDR3 residues: CATRNNFYEQYF. DNA for the CDR3: TGTGCCACCAGAAATAACTTCTACGAGCAGTACTTC.

The rearrangement joins TRBV28 to TRBJ1-2; D gene unclear. Germline V gene lookup returns CDR1 MDHEN and CDR2 SYDVKM. The CDR3 is 13 amino acids. Trimming stripped 2 bases from V and 1 base from J, with 5 bases between. Here the CDR3 reads CASSLGLNYGYTF. The CDR3 region has the DNA TGTGCCAGCAGTTTAGGACTTAACTATGGCTACACCTTC.

The genes are TRBV28 and TRBJ1-2; 8 bases line up with TRBD1. V gave up 6 bases and J gave up 8 bases; unmatched junction bases: 11. Germline CDR1 MDHEN, CDR2 SYDVKM. This CDR3 region has 14 residues. For the CDR3, the DNA is TGTGCCAGCAGGCCCAGGGGGCATTCCGGGGGCTACACCTTC. This encodes CASRPRGHSGGYTF.

The chain recombines TRBV10-2 with TRBJ1-1; D uncertain. V gave up 4 bases and J gave up 3 bases, with 12 bases separating them. This CDR3 is built from 14 residues. Per the germline V gene, CDR1 is WSHSY and CDR2 is SAAADI. The CDR3 protein is CASSGTREDTEAFF. The CDR3 nucleotides read TGCGCCAGCAGTGGAACCCGGGAAGACACTGAAGCTTTCTTT.

V gene TRBV7-2 combines with J gene TRBJ2-1, with D perhaps matching TRBD2 (5 bases). Germline loops: CDR1 SGHTA, CDR2 FQGNSA. CDR3 size: 15 residues. Trimming removed 1 base at V and 3 bases at J, with 10 bases between. The CDR3 DNA follows: TGTGCCAGCAGCTTAGGGTTTGGGAGCTACAATGAGCAGTTCTTC. Its protein product is CASSLGFGSYNEQFF.

The chain couples TRBV6-2 or TRBV6-3 to TRBJ2-7, with 8 bases that match TRBD2. The CDR3 consists of 16 residues. The V segment lost 5 bases and the J segment 0 bases; nucleotides outside the gene matches: 9. CDR1 is MNHEY, CDR2 SVGEGT, per germline. The CDR3 nucleotides read TGTGCCAGCAGTCCCTATTCGAGCGGGAGCTCCTACGAGCAGTACTTC. Translating gives CASSPYSSGSSYEQYF.

This chain uses TRBV7-8 with TRBJ2-7; no clear D. CDR1 SGHVS and CDR2 FQNEAQ come from the germline V gene. Trimming took 1 base from V and 2 from J, leaving 6 bases between them. The CDR3 runs 13 residues. The CDR3 reads CASSLGRTYEQYF. CDR3 coding DNA: TGTGCCAGCAGCTTAGGGAGAACCTACGAGCAGTACTTC.

The chain couples TRBV18 to TRBJ2-7, with 7 bases fitting TRBD1. The germline V gene has CDR1 KGHSH and CDR2 LQKENI. The V and J ends lost 2 bases and 3 bases, in that order; junction bases with no gene match: 4. The CDR3 has 14 amino acids. Here the CDR3 reads CASSPRDSFYEQYF. CDR3 DNA sequence: TGTGCCAGCTCACCAAGGGACAGTTTCTACGAGCAGTACTTC.

The J gene is TRBJ2-5, the V gene TRBV4-1; 10 nucleotides align to TRBD2. CDR3 length: 15 residues. After removal of 4 bases from V and 0 bases from J, the junction contained 2 bases not matched to a gene. CDR1 MGHRA and CDR2 YSYEKL come from the germline V gene. This CDR3 reads CASSPAGGHQETQYF. The CDR3, as DNA: TGCGCCAGCAGCCCAGCGGGGGGGCACCAAGAGACCCAGTACTTC.

This chain uses TRBV24-1 with TRBJ2-5; TRBD1 might be the D (7 bases). The CDR3 runs to 14 residues. Looked up from germline, CDR1 is KGHDR and CDR2 is SFDVKD. V was shortened by 5 bases and J by 2 bases, with 11 bases between the two germline ends. CDR3 bases: TGTGCCACCAGTGGGGCAGGGGGGCAAGAGACCCAGTACTTC. Translated, it gives CATSGAGGQETQYF.

About this clone: The same CDR3 is also encoded by other DNA sequences in this sample. The V gene is TRBV30, the J gene TRBJ2-2; D might be TRBD1 (6 bases). The CDR3 covers 13 residues. Trimming took off 3 bases at V and 1 base at J, with 6 bases between the two ends. Germline CDR1 and CDR2: GTSNPN and SVGIG (reference sequence). The DNA of the CDR3 is TGTGCCTGGAGACAGGGGAACACCGGGGAGCTGTTTTTT. It is translated as CAWRQGNTGELFF.

This chain connects TRBV7-2 to TRBJ2-6; TRBD1 agrees at 8 bases. This CDR3 comprises 16 residues. Germline V CDR1 and CDR2: SGHTA, FQGNSA. Germline trimming cut 4 bases from V and 2 bases from J; bases unmatched to any gene: 4. In nucleotides, the CDR3 is TGTGCCAGCAGCTCAAACAGGGGGACTGGGGCCAACGTCCTGACTTTC. Translation: CASSSNRGTGANVLTF. The full variable domain, in which reference TRBV7-2 and TRBJ2-6 provide the parts outside the CDR3, is GAGVSQSPSNKVTEKGKDVELRCDPISGHTALYWYRQSLGQGLEFLIYFQGNSAPDKSGLPSDRFSAERTGGSVSTLTIQRTQQEDSAVYLCASSSNRGTGANVLTFGAGSRLTVL.

This chain uses TRBV30 with TRBJ2-7, with D maybe TRBD2 (6 bases). Trimming stripped 0 bases from V and 7 bases from J, with 10 bases between. Germline-derived CDR1 and CDR2 are GTSNPN and SVGIG (reference sequence). This CDR3 has 12 amino acids. The chain's CDR3 is CAWSVSAGEQYF. The CDR3 nucleotides read TGTGCCTGGAGTGTATCTGCGGGGGAGCAGTACTTC.

This chain uses TRBV12-3 or TRBV12-4 with TRBJ2-3; 7 bases align to TRBD1. The V and J ends lost 6 bases and 9 bases, in that order; junction bases with no gene match: 9. The CDR3 loop spans 13 amino acids. CDR3 sequence reads: CASSASDRYTQYF. CDR3 nucleotide sequence: TGTGCCAGCAGCGCCTCGGACAGGTACACGCAGTATTTT.

The V call is TRBV7-2, the J call TRBJ1-4; D gene uncertain. Trimming left V 3 bases short and J 5 bases short, with 7 bases between. Germline V gene lookup returns CDR1 SGHTA and CDR2 FQGNSA. The CDR3 length is 13 residues. The CDR3 reads CASSLWANEKLFF. CDR3 nucleotides: TGTGCCAGCAGCTTGTGGGCGAATGAAAAACTGTTTTTT.

This chain joins TRBV5-1 and TRBJ1-2; 8 nucleotides line up with TRBD1. Germline assignment: CDR1 SGHRS and CDR2 YFSETQ. J gave up 4 bases and V 4 bases, and 6 bases lay outside the gene matches. This CDR3 is built from 14 residues. The CDR3 spells CASSQGQGGYGYTF. For the CDR3, the DNA is TGCGCCAGCAGCCAAGGACAGGGAGGCTATGGCTACACCTTC.

The chain couples TRBV5-6 to TRBJ1-1; 7 bases are shared with TRBD1. With 4 bases clipped from V and 6 bases from J, the junction kept 9 bases outside the gene matches. The CDR3 sequence is 14 residues long. Germline V gene data show CDR1 as SGHDT and CDR2 as YYEEEE. This CDR3 is CASSGDSYGAEAFF. The CDR3 nucleotides are TGTGCCAGCAGCGGGGACAGCTACGGAGCTGAAGCTTTCTTT.

This chain joins TRBV28 and TRBJ2-5, with D tentatively TRBD1 (5 bases). This CDR3 comprises 14 residues. The V end lost 2 bases, the J end lost 2 bases, and 9 bases lay between the germline ends. In germline, CDR1 is MDHEN, CDR2 SYDVKM. The CDR3 bases are TGTGCCAGCAGTTTACAGGGATCACAAGAGACCCAGTACTTC. Amino acid sequence: CASSLQGSQETQYF.

This clone has only one observation. V is TRBV6-2 or TRBV6-3 and J is TRBJ2-7; TRBD2 is a possible D gene (5 bases). Germline loops: CDR1 MNHEY, CDR2 SVGEGT. V lost 2 bases to trimming and J lost 6 bases, with 14 bases between them. The CDR3 extends over 14 amino acids. The CDR3 region has the DNA TGTGCCAGCAGTTACGTAGCGACCCGGGGCGAGCAGTACTTC. Residues: CASSYVATRGEQYF.

The V and J genes are TRBV19 and TRBJ2-1; 13 positions match TRBD2. Germline V lookup: CDR1 LNHDA, CDR2 SQIVND (reference sequence). This CDR3 is built from 17 residues. The V segment lost 0 bases and the J segment 1 base; nucleotides outside the gene matches: 0. CDR3 DNA: TGTGCCAGTAGTATAGAGGGACTAGCGGGATCCTACAATGAGCAGTTCTTC. This gives the protein CASSIEGLAGSYNEQFF.

This rearrangement joins TRBV19 to TRBJ2-2, with 7 bases that match TRBD1. Germline CDR1 is LNHDA and CDR2 is SQIVND (reference sequence). CDR3 length equals 15 residues. The V and J ends lost 5 bases and 5 bases, in that order; junction bases with no gene match: 8. CDR3 region: CASSPQTGLTGELFF. The CDR3 DNA is TGTGCCAGTAGTCCCCAGACAGGGCTAACCGGGGAGCTGTTTTTT. Variable domain in full (rest from reference TRBV19 and TRBJ2-2): DGGITQSPKYLFRKEGQNVTLSCEQNLNHDAMYWYRQDPGQGLRLIYYSQIVNDFQKGDIAEGYSVSREKKESFPLTVTSAQKNPTAFYLCASSPQTGLTGELFFGEGSRLTVL.

The chain employs TRBV6-5 and TRBJ1-1; D possibly corresponds to TRBD1 (5 bases). The CDR3 totals 13 residues. Trimming removed 2 bases at V and 4 bases at J, with 8 bases between. CDR1 is MNHEY, CDR2 SVGAGI, per germline. The CDR3 spells CASSYVGGTEAFF. The DNA for the CDR3 is TGTGCCAGCAGTTACGTCGGGGGCACTGAAGCTTTCTTT.

The CDR3 region has the DNA TGTGCCAGCAGTCAGACAGGTCCCCCTGGAAACACCATATATTTT. Encoded protein: CASSQTGPPGNTIYF. This chain links TRBV6-5 with TRBJ1-3; D may be TRBD1 (6 bases). Trimming removed 5 bases at V and 2 bases at J, with 13 bases between. Germline V gives CDR1 MNHEY, CDR2 SVGAGI. The CDR3 has 15 amino acids.

The CDR3 sequence is CASSILSIVAGRNEQFF. The CDR3 DNA is TGTGCCAGTAGTATATTATCTATAGTAGCGGGACGGAATGAGCAGTTCTTC. This chain connects TRBV19 to TRBJ2-1; the match to TRBD2 covers 8 bases. Germline CDR1 LNHDA, CDR2 SQIVND (reference sequence). V was clipped by 2 bases and J by 7 bases; unmatched bases: 13. This CDR3 has 17 residues.

The rearrangement uses TRBV7-9 and TRBJ1-6, with D perhaps matching TRBD1 (5 bases). This CDR3 is 12 amino acids long. The germline V and J ends were trimmed by 5 bases and 12 bases, with 11 bases remaining between them. CDR1 is SEHNR and CDR2 is FQNEAQ in the germline V gene (reference sequence). The CDR3 loop reads CASSLQEGPLHF. The CDR3 region has the DNA TGTGCCAGCAGCCTACAGGAGGGACCCCTCCACTTT.

The rearrangement uses TRBV29-1 and TRBJ2-2; TRBD1 aligns across 8 bases. The V and J ends lost 6 bases and 0 bases, in that order; junction bases with no gene match: 12. Looked up from germline, CDR1 is SQVTM and CDR2 is ANQGSEA. The CDR3 is 17 residues long. DNA for the CDR3: TGCAGCGTCGCGGACAGGGCATCACTCGCGAACACCGGGGAGCTGTTTTTT. It specifies CSVADRASLANTGELFF.

The chain is built from TRBV7-8 and TRBJ2-7, with a weak D call TRBD1 (6 bases). The CDR3 is 14 amino acids. Trimming stripped 5 bases from V and 4 bases from J, with 15 bases between. Germline-derived CDR1 and CDR2 are SGHVS and FQNEAQ. CDR3 in amino acids: CASSQTEGVYEQYF. CDR3 nucleotides: TGTGCCAGCAGCCAAACTGAGGGGGTTTACGAGCAGTACTTC.

The chain is built from TRBV10-2 and TRBJ1-3; D unresolved. CDR1 and CDR2 (germline): WSHSY, SAAADI. V lost 0 bases and J 0 bases, leaving 12 bases between the germline ends. The CDR3 extends over 17 amino acids. DNA for the CDR3: TGCGCCAGCAGTGAGTCGAGGCCCAGCCGCTCTGGAAACACCATATATTTT. As protein: CASSESRPSRSGNTIYF.

The genes are TRBV7-9 and TRBJ2-3; no definite D call. The CDR3 runs to 14 residues. The V end was cut by 3 bases, the J end by 4 bases, with 11 bases between. Germline V gene sequence: CDR1 SEHNR, CDR2 FQNEAQ (reference sequence). Here the CDR3 reads CASSFARIADTQYF. The CDR3 DNA reads as TGTGCCAGCAGCTTTGCCAGGATCGCAGATACGCAGTATTTT. Filled out from reference TRBV7-9 and TRBJ2-3, the complete variable domain reads DTGVSQNPRHKITKRGQNVTFRCDPISEHNRLYWYRQTLGQGPEFLTYFQNEAQLEKSRLLSDRFSAERPKGSFSTLEIQRTEQGDSAMYLCASSFARIADTQYFGPGTRLTVL.